Reported below is one T cell receptor (beta chain). Its antigen is as yet unknown. It was around 190 ng DNA, about 30,000 T cell genomes, that sorted-subset replicate PCRs used. The assay was immunoSEQ multiplex PCR, and TCRdb's table has in-frame clones only and misses some. The sample shows around 2,000,000 clones, less than 95% of them seen only once. These data come from a study of shared clonotypes between healthy human individuals. Background on the study: Three plates were used per donor for CD4 naive, three for CD4 memory, two for CD8 naive and one for CD8 memory.

The study, taken as a whole, reports: Between four donors, naive CD4 clonotypes were shared at a level of around 4.8%.

The CDR3 consists of 14 residues. Germline V lookup: CDR1 MNHEY, CDR2 SVGAGI. Trimming took off 7 bases at V and 3 bases at J, with 15 bases between the two ends. Naive CD8 cells, CD45RO-negative and positively selected for CCR7, excluded terminally differentiated effector memory CD45RA+ cells. Sequenced: naive CD8+ T cells sorted from blood. This TCR derives from a man aged 18 to 30 in good health. The chain employs TRBV6-5 and TRBJ1-1; tentative D call: TRBD1 (5 bases). CDR3 nucleotide sequence: TGTGCCAGCATGAGCAGGGCCTATTACACTGAAGCTTTCTTT. Protein: CASMSRAYYTEAFF.